This is a list of T cell receptor beta chains from one sample in a study of cytomegalovirus exposure and HLA in healthy donors. Clones were sequenced by immunoSEQ multiplex PCR, and TCRdb holds only the in-frame ones, with some missing. The sample yields roughly 190,000 clones, 87% seen once. Sequenced input: PBMCs. The receptors here all came from a man under 40 in good health and CMV-seronegative. Each CDR3 is given with its conserved first and last residue. D genes are given only for firm matches. Clone size is shown for a subset of rows, as once, few, many or a class of expanded clone.

D: .
size: .
V: TRBV14
length: 13
J: TRBJ2-2
DNA: TGTGCCAGCAGCCGAGGGAACACCGGGGAGCTGTTTTTT
CDR3: CASSRGNTGELFF

D: TRBD1
size: .
V: TRBV6-5
length: 13
J: TRBJ2-5
DNA: TGTGCCGGAAGGACAGGGGCGATCGAGACCCAGTACTTC
CDR3: CAGRTGAIETQYF

D: .
size: .
V: TRBV7-9
length: 12
J: TRBJ2-3
DNA: TGTGCCAGCAGGATCGGGACAGATACGCAGTATTTT
CDR3: CASRIGTDTQYF

D: .
size: .
V: TRBV11-2
length: 13
J: TRBJ1-6
DNA: TGTGCCAGCAGCCTAGACGGGGTAGAACCCCTCCACTTT
CDR3: CASSLDGVEPLHF

D: .
size: .
V: TRBV6-6
length: 12
J: TRBJ1-5
DNA: TGTGCCAGCAGTTACACGGATCAGCCCCAGCATTTT
CDR3: CASSYTDQPQHF

D: TRBD1
size: .
V: TRBV18
length: 15
J: TRBJ1-2
DNA: TGTGCCAGCTCACCGCCGACAGGGGGTGGAGGAGGCTACACCTTC
CDR3: CASSPPTGGGGGYTF

D: .
size: once
V: TRBV28
length: 10
J: TRBJ2-7
DNA: TGTGCCAGCGGTAGACAAGAGCAGTACTTC
CDR3: CASGRQEQYF

D: .
size: few
V: TRBV2
length: 12
J: TRBJ1-4
DNA: TGTGCCAGCAGTGAAGACTGGGAAAAACTGTTTTTT
CDR3: CASSEDWEKLFF

D: TRBD2
size: once
V: TRBV6-1
length: 17
J: TRBJ2-5
DNA: TGTGCCAGCAGTGAACGACTGGGACTAGCGGGACAAGAGACCCAGTACTTC
CDR3: CASSERLGLAGQETQYF

D: .
size: once
V: TRBV18
length: 13
J: TRBJ1-4
DNA: TGTGCCAGCTCGCAGTATGGCAATGAAAAACTGTTTTTT
CDR3: CASSQYGNEKLFF

D: TRBD1
size: .
V: TRBV10-2
length: 15
J: TRBJ2-1
DNA: TGCGCCAGCAGTTCAACCGGGACAGGGATAGGTGAGCAGTTCTTC
CDR3: CASSSTGTGIGEQFF

D: TRBD1
size: .
V: TRBV5-1
length: 16
J: TRBJ1-1
DNA: TGCGCCAGCAGCTGGGGGACAGGGGATGGTGACACTGAAGCTTTCTTT
CDR3: CASSWGTGDGDTEAFF

D: .
size: .
V: TRBV10-1
length: 15
J: TRBJ2-7
DNA: TGCGCCAGCAGTGAGTGGACCCCCGGGGGCTACGAGCAGTACTTC
CDR3: CASSEWTPGGYEQYF

D: TRBD1
size: .
V: TRBV7-9
length: 14
J: TRBJ1-1
DNA: TGTGCCAGCAGCCCCCGACAGGGTGTCTCTGAAGCTTTCTTT
CDR3: CASSPRQGVSEAFF

D: .
size: .
V: TRBV7-2
length: 13
J: TRBJ2-1
DNA: TGTGCCAGCAGCTTAGCGCCGCGGAATGAGCAGTTCTTC
CDR3: CASSLAPRNEQFF

D: .
size: .
V: TRBV28
length: 15
J: TRBJ1-2
DNA: TGTGCCAGCCGACTTGCCAGGGGCGGAAACTATGGCTACACCTTC
CDR3: CASRLARGGNYGYTF

D: .
size: few
V: TRBV2
length: 15
J: TRBJ2-7
DNA: TGTGCCAGCAGTGAAGGTGTTCCTAGCTCCTACGAGCAGTACTTC
CDR3: CASSEGVPSSYEQYF

D: TRBD1
size: .
V: TRBV4-3
length: 15
J: TRBJ2-7
DNA: TGCGCCAGCAGCCAAGATGGGACAGGGCTCTACGAGCAGTACTTC
CDR3: CASSQDGTGLYEQYF

D: TRBD2
size: .
V: TRBV13
length: 17
J: TRBJ2-2
DNA: TGTGCCAGCACGAGCCGGGGACTAGCGGGGCACACCGGGGAGCTGTTTTTT
CDR3: CASTSRGLAGHTGELFF

D: TRBD1
size: .
V: TRBV27
length: 14
J: TRBJ1-5
DNA: TGTGCCAGCAGGGCCGGGACAGGGAATCAGCCCCAGCATTTT
CDR3: CASRAGTGNQPQHF

D: TRBD1
size: .
V: TRBV6-4
length: 14
J: TRBJ2-7
DNA: TGTGCCAGCAGTGAGGGCAGGGGGCCCTACGAGCAGTACTTC
CDR3: CASSEGRGPYEQYF

D: .
size: once
V: TRBV2
length: 13
J: TRBJ2-7
DNA: TGTGCCAGTAAACCGGGAGCTAACTACGAGCAGTACTTC
CDR3: CASKPGANYEQYF

D: .
size: once
V: TRBV14
length: 14
J: TRBJ2-1
DNA: TGTGCCAGCAGCCAAGGACTAGTGAGCAATGAGCAGTTCTTC
CDR3: CASSQGLVSNEQFF

D: TRBD2
size: .
V: TRBV18
length: 13
J: TRBJ2-4
DNA: TGTGCCAGCTCGACGGGGGGGAAAAACAGTCAGTACTTC
CDR3: CASSTGGKNSQYF

D: TRBD1
size: .
V: TRBV6-6
length: 15
J: TRBJ2-5
DNA: TGTGCCAGCAGTTACCAAAGGGGGCTCGGGGAGACCCAGTACTTC
CDR3: CASSYQRGLGETQYF

D: TRBD2
size: .
V: TRBV7-2
length: 15
J: TRBJ2-1
DNA: TGTGCCAGCAGCTTAGGCGGGAGGGCCCAGGGGAAGCAGTTCTTC
CDR3: CASSLGGRAQGKQFF

D: .
size: .
V: TRBV10-2
length: 14
J: TRBJ1-6
DNA: TGCGCCAGCAGTGAAGGGGTTTATAATTCACCCCTCCACTTT
CDR3: CASSEGVYNSPLHF

D: TRBD1
size: .
V: TRBV15
length: 18
J: TRBJ2-3
DNA: TGTGCCACCAGCTTCTGGTGGGGACAGGGTCAGGGGAGGGATACGCAGTATTTT
CDR3: CATSFWWGQGQGRDTQYF

D: .
size: .
V: TRBV30
length: 12
J: TRBJ2-7
DNA: TGTGCCTGGAGTGTCGGTCTGGGGCGCCAGCACTTC
CDR3: CAWSVGLGRQHF

D: TRBD1
size: .
V: TRBV4-3
length: 16
J: TRBJ1-1
DNA: TGCGCCAGCAGCCAAGACACGGGACAGGGGACTACTGAAGCTTTCTTT
CDR3: CASSQDTGQGTTEAFF

D: .
size: .
V: TRBV28
length: 13
J: TRBJ1-2
DNA: TGTGCCAGCACTCAGGGTTGGAACTATGGCTACACCTTC
CDR3: CASTQGWNYGYTF

D: .
size: .
V: TRBV27
length: 12
J: TRBJ1-5
DNA: TGTGCCACAAGGACAGCGAGTCAGCCCCAGCATTTT
CDR3: CATRTASQPQHF

D: .
size: .
V: TRBV6-1
length: 13
J: TRBJ2-2
DNA: TGTGCCAGCAGGGGTTACGGGGAAGGGGAGCTGTTTTTT
CDR3: CASRGYGEGELFF

D: .
size: .
V: TRBV5-1
length: 16
J: TRBJ2-5
DNA: TGCGCCAGCAGCTTGGAGGCAGGCCGCAGGAAAGAGACCCAGTACTTC
CDR3: CASSLEAGRRKETQYF

D: TRBD2
size: .
V: TRBV4-2
length: 16
J: TRBJ2-7
DNA: TGTGCCAGCAGCCAATTGTCCCCGGGGGGACCCTACGAGCAGTACTTC
CDR3: CASSQLSPGGPYEQYF

D: TRBD1
size: .
V: TRBV28
length: 15
J: TRBJ1-1
DNA: TGTGCCAGCAGTCTCAGGGGGCCCCGCAACACTGAAGCTTTCTTT
CDR3: CASSLRGPRNTEAFF

D: TRBD2
size: .
V: TRBV5-1
length: 16
J: TRBJ2-3
DNA: TGCGCCAGCAGACGACTAGCGGGGGGGAGCACAGATACGCAGTATTTT
CDR3: CASRRLAGGSTDTQYF

D: TRBD2
size: .
V: TRBV4-1
length: 18
J: TRBJ2-7
DNA: TGCGCCAGCAGCCAAGACATTCGCCTAGCGGGCGTTTCCTACGAGCAGTACTTC
CDR3: CASSQDIRLAGVSYEQYF

D: .
size: few
V: TRBV7-9
length: 13
J: TRBJ2-7
DNA: TGTGCCAGCAGCTTAGGGCGGGCCTACGAGCAGTACTTC
CDR3: CASSLGRAYEQYF

D: TRBD1
size: .
V: TRBV11-3
length: 13
J: TRBJ2-1
DNA: TGTGCCAGCAGCTTAGGAGGGACAGGGTGGCAGTTCTTC
CDR3: CASSLGGTGWQFF

D: .
size: .
V: TRBV19
length: 13
J: TRBJ2-4
DNA: TGTGCCAGTAGTATGAGAGGGGGTAGCATTCAGTACTTC
CDR3: CASSMRGGSIQYF

D: TRBD2
size: .
V: TRBV10-3
length: 14
J: TRBJ2-1
DNA: TGTGCCGCCTTACCGGGACTATCCTCCAATGAGCAGTTCTTC
CDR3: CAALPGLSSNEQFF

D: .
size: .
V: TRBV28
length: 13
J: TRBJ2-5
DNA: TGTGCCAGCACTGAAGTTGCCTCGGGGACCCAGTACTTC
CDR3: CASTEVASGTQYF

D: TRBD1
size: once
V: TRBV18
length: 16
J: TRBJ1-5
DNA: TGTGCCAGCTCAATGCAGGGGGGAAGCCAAGGTCAGCCCCAGCATTTT
CDR3: CASSMQGGSQGQPQHF

D: TRBD1
size: .
V: TRBV7-2
length: 14
J: TRBJ2-7
DNA: TGTGCCAGCAGCTTAGAACAGGGGGCCTACGAGCAGTACTTC
CDR3: CASSLEQGAYEQYF

D: TRBD2
size: .
V: TRBV7-9
length: 15
J: TRBJ2-1
DNA: TGTGCCAGCAGCCTTAGCGGGAGCACCGACAATGAGCAGTTCTTC
CDR3: CASSLSGSTDNEQFF

D: .
size: .
V: TRBV9
length: 16
J: TRBJ2-6
DNA: TGTGCCAGCAGCGTAGGACACAGCTCTGGGGCCAACGGCCTGACTTTC
CDR3: CASSVGHSSGANGLTF

D: .
size: .
V: TRBV30
length: 13
J: TRBJ1-1
DNA: TGTGCCTGGAGTGTCGGGTTGATCACTGAAGCTTTCTTT
CDR3: CAWSVGLITEAFF

D: .
size: .
V: TRBV2
length: 15
J: TRBJ1-1
DNA: TGTGCCAGCATAGCAGAACTTCTCATGAACACTGAAGCTTTCTTT
CDR3: CASIAELLMNTEAFF

D: TRBD1
size: .
V: TRBV7-9
length: 14
J: TRBJ2-1
DNA: TGTGCCAGCAGCCCGGGACAGGGGAACCATGAGCAGTTCTTC
CDR3: CASSPGQGNHEQFF

D: .
size: .
V: TRBV28
length: 17
J: TRBJ1-3
DNA: TGTGCCAGTACCCCTGCCGGGACACCGCCTTCGGGAAACACCATATATTTT
CDR3: CASTPAGTPPSGNTIYF

D: .
size: .
V: TRBV9
length: 16
J: TRBJ1-3
DNA: TGTGCCAGCAGCTGGACAGACGTCGGCTCTGGAAACACCATATATTTT
CDR3: CASSWTDVGSGNTIYF

D: TRBD1
size: .
V: TRBV7-9
length: 17
J: TRBJ2-7
DNA: TGTGCCAGCAGCCAACTCCATACCGGGACAGACGGTTACGAGCAGTACTTC
CDR3: CASSQLHTGTDGYEQYF